This TCR beta chain appears in the sequencing data of a study of cytomegalovirus exposure and HLA in healthy donors. Study at large: According to later analysis, the same platform produced the 120 validation and several hundred first-cohort repertoires.

The table came from immunoSEQ multiplex PCR; TCRdb's copy has only in-frame clones and leaves some out. The data show roughly 180,000 clones, around 86% seen once. The CDR3 extends over 16 amino acids. Trimming took 3 bases from V and 1 from J; bases not matched to a gene: 6. From germline, CDR1 is LNHDA and CDR2 SQIVND (reference sequence). Source material: PBMCs. J is TRBJ2-5 and V is TRBV19; 9 nucleotides agree with TRBD1. This clonotype was obtained from a man younger than 40 in good health and CMV-seropositive. Here the CDR3 reads CASSITGGFFQETQYF. The CDR3, as DNA: TGTGCCAGTAGTATCACAGGGGGCTTTTTCCAAGAGACCCAGTACTTC.